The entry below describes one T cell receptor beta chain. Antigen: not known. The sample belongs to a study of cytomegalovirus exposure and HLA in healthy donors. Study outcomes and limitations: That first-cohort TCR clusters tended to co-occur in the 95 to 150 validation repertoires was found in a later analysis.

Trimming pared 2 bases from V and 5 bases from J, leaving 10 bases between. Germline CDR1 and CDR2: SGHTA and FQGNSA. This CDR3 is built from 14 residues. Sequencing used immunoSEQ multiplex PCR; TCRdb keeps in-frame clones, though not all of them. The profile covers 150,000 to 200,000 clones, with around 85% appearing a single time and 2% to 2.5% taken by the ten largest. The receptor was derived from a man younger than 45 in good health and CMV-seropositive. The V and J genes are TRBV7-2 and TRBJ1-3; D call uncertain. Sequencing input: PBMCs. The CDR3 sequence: CASSLREFRNTIYF. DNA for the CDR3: TGTGCCAGCAGCTTAAGGGAGTTCAGAAACACCATATATTTT. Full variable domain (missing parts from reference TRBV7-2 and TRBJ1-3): GAGVSQSPSNKVTEKGKDVELRCDPISGHTALYWYRQSLGQGLEFLIYFQGNSAPDKSGLPSDRFSAERTGGSVSTLTIQRTQQEDSAVYLCASSLREFRNTIYFGEGSWLTVV.